This T cell receptor beta chain was obtained from a study of technical replicates of blood from four donors. The CDR3 runs 18 residues. The V and J ends lost 2 bases and 5 bases respectively, with 21 bases between them. Per germline, CDR1 SGHAT and CDR2 FQNNGV. Here immunoSEQ multiplex PCR was the method, and the copy in TCRdb shows in-frame clones only, minus some. The repertoire holds tens of thousands of clones, with about 90% as singletons. The material sequenced was PBMCs. This receptor was taken from a human donor in good health. Some clones in this sample may be carry-over from other donors' samples. The rearrangement joins TRBV11-2 to TRBJ2-2, with D possibly matching TRBD2 (6 bases). The CDR3 coding sequence is TGTGCCAGCAGCTTAAAATTCTGGAGGGCCGATAGGACCGGGGAGCTGTTTTTT. Protein sequence: CASSLKFWRADRTGELFF.